This T cell receptor beta chain appears in the sequencing data of a study of cytomegalovirus exposure and HLA in healthy donors. Nominal health characterized the donors when sampled, though unrecorded immune exposures were likely. Study-level points and caveats: Generally TCR sequences proved uncommon, though certain public TCRs appeared in numerous donors. HLA allele associations emerged for some 16,000 TCR beta sequences in a later analysis, at 0.05 false discovery rate. Sequencing had likely introduced a cluster of highly shared sequence variants as an artifact.

Worth noting for this clone: Antigen unknown.

Amplification used 60 Vbeta primers and 13 Jbeta primers. Clones were sequenced by immunoSEQ multiplex PCR, and TCRdb holds only the in-frame ones, with some missing. Found here are approximately 110,000 clones; the top ten clones hold 2.2%. Looked up from germline, CDR1 is SGHVS and CDR2 is FQNEAQ. V shed 1 base, J shed 8 bases, and the junction held 8 bases outside the gene matches. CDR3 length equals 16 residues. This TCR came from a man between 40 and 49 years old in good health and CMV-seronegative. Sequencing input: PBMCs. The chain combines TRBV7-8 with TRBJ2-1; TRBD2 matches at 10 bases. The CDR3 region has the DNA TGTGCCAGCAGCTTAGATGTAGCGGGAGGTGTCGATGAGCAGTTCTTC. Translation: CASSLDVAGGVDEQFF.